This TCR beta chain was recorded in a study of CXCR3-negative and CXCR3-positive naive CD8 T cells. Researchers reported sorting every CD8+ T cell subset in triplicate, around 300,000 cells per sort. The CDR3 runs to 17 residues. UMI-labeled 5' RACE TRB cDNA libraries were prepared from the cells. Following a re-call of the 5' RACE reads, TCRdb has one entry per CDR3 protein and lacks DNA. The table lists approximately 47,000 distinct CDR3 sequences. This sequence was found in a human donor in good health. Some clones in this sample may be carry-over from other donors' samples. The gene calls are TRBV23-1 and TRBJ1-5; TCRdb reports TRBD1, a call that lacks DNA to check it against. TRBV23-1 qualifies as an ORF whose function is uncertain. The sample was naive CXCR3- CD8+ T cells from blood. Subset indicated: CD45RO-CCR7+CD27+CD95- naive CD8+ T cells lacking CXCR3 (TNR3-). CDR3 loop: CASSLGRDKISNQPQHF.